Each of the 32 T cell receptor beta chains below was sequenced from the same sample in a study of cytomegalovirus exposure and HLA in healthy donors. The assay was immunoSEQ multiplex PCR, and TCRdb's table has in-frame clones only and misses some. Among roughly 190,000 clones, roughly 83% were seen once, and the ten largest hold 1.4% to 1.5%. The sequenced sample was PBMCs. The receptors originated from a woman aged 18-30 years in good health and CMV-seronegative.

The chain couples TRBV7-2 to TRBJ1-3; no clear D. The germline V gene encodes CDR1 SGHTA and CDR2 FQGNSA. The ends were cut back, 6 bases at V and 4 bases at J, with 7 bases in the middle. This CDR3 has 12 amino acids. CDR3 residues: CASSLTGNTIYF. In nucleotides, the CDR3 is TGTGCCAGCAGTTTAACAGGAAACACCATATATTTT.

The chain links TRBV2 to TRBJ2-3; D possibly corresponds to TRBD1 (6 bases). Germline V gives CDR1 SNHLY, CDR2 FYNNEI. The CDR3 loop spans 17 amino acids. The V end lost 6 bases, the J end lost 4 bases, and 23 bases lay between the germline ends. The CDR3 reads CASRAPDSLGAPDTQYF. The CDR3 coding sequence is TGTGCCAGCAGAGCTCCCGACTCCCTGGGGGCCCCAGATACGCAGTATTTT.

This clone was recorded only once. V and J are TRBV7-6 and TRBJ2-2, with D maybe TRBD2 (7 bases). V lost 1 base and J lost 4, with 13 bases in between. Germline lookup yields CDR1 SGHVS and CDR2 FNYEAQ. The CDR3 is made up of 16 amino acids. CDR3 DNA sequence: TGTGCCAGCAGCTTAGGAGGGGGGGACATCACCGGGGAGCTGTTTTTT. This sequence encodes CASSLGGGDITGELFF.

This chain links TRBV7-6 with TRBJ2-1, with 10 bases fitting TRBD2. There are 17 residues in the CDR3. V lost 2 bases to trimming and J lost 4 bases; unmatched junction nucleotides: 8. The germline V gene has CDR1 SGHVS and CDR2 FNYEAQ. CDR3 sequence (DNA): TGTGCCAGCAGCTTACTCACGAGGACTAGCGGATACAATGAGCAGTTCTTC. Translated: CASSLLTRTSGYNEQFF. Full variable domain (outside the CDR3, taken from reference TRBV7-6 and TRBJ2-1): GAGVSQSPRYKVTKRGQDVALRCDPISGHVSLYWYRQALGQGPEFLTYFNYEAQQDKSGLPNDRFSAERPEGSISTLTIQRTEQRDSAMYRCASSLLTRTSGYNEQFFGPGTRLTVL.

The CDR3 loop is CASKPLGQDNSPLHF. The CDR3 coding sequence is TGTGCCAGCAAGCCTCTGGGACAGGACAATTCACCCCTCCACTTT. This rearrangement joins TRBV2 to TRBJ1-6, with 8 bases lining up with TRBD1. The germline gives CDR1 SNHLY, CDR2 FYNNEI. This CDR3 has 15 residues. With V trimmed by 7 bases and J by 7 bases, 9 bases remained unmatched.

The V and J genes are TRBV4-2 and TRBJ1-3, with 8 nucleotides matching TRBD1. The CDR3 extends over 16 amino acids. V shed 2 bases and J 4 bases; nucleotides not matched to a gene: 7. Germline V gene data show CDR1 as LGHNA and CDR2 as YNFKEQ. The DNA of the CDR3 is TGTGCCAGCAGCCAACCTGGACAGGGAGGGGGAAACACCATATATTTT. Protein sequence: CASSQPGQGGGNTIYF.

The CDR3 spells CASSEAASNTGELFF. CDR3 bases: TGTGCCAGCAGTGAAGCAGCGTCCAACACCGGGGAGCTGTTTTTT. V is TRBV6-1 and J is TRBJ2-2; D not resolved. Germline values: CDR1 MNHNS, CDR2 SASEGT. The germline V and J ends were trimmed by 0 bases and 2 bases, with 7 bases remaining between them. This CDR3 has 15 residues.

The chain joins TRBV14 to TRBJ2-1; TRBD1 aligns across 9 bases. This CDR3 has 19 amino acids. Germline V CDR1 and CDR2: SGHDN, FVKESK. With V trimmed by 8 bases and J by 0 bases, 17 bases remained unmatched. The CDR3 nucleotides read TGTGCCAGCTACGGCGGGACAGGGCGTTTCCGCAGCTCCTACAATGAGCAGTTCTTC. This translates into CASYGGTGRFRSSYNEQFF.

The rearrangement uses TRBV5-1 and TRBJ1-1, with unresolved D. With 4 bases removed from V and 7 bases from J, the gap between germline ends came to 20 bases. This CDR3 region has 15 residues. Germline CDR1 is SGHRS and CDR2 is YFSETQ. The CDR3 coding sequence is TGCGCCAGCAGCCCAAATCACCCCCTTGCAGTTGAAGCTTTCTTT. It codes for CASSPNHPLAVEAFF.

The CDR3 sequence: CASSDRDSQETQYF. The CDR3 DNA is TGTGCCAGCAGTGATCGGGACAGCCAAGAGACCCAGTACTTC. The rearrangement links TRBV2 to TRBJ2-5; 7 nucleotides agree with TRBD1. With V trimmed by 3 bases and J by 1 base, 2 bases remained unmatched. Germline CDR1 and CDR2: SNHLY and FYNNEI. The CDR3 runs to 14 residues.

The chain is built from TRBV6-1 and TRBJ2-1, with D possibly being TRBD1 (6 bases). Trimming took 7 bases from V and 4 from J, leaving 11 bases between them. The CDR3 contains 13 residues. CDR1 is MNHNS, CDR2 SASEGT, per germline. CDR3 sequence (DNA): TGTGCCAGCAACAGGGTGGGTTACAATGAGCAGTTCTTC. Its translation is CASNRVGYNEQFF.

The rearrangement uses TRBV5-4 and TRBJ2-1; weak D call: TRBD2 (5 bases). The CDR3 length is 15 residues. V was clipped by 4 bases and J by 5 bases, with 16 bases between them. Germline CDR1 is SGHNT and CDR2 is YYREEE (reference sequence). The CDR3 region is CASSPPPRGDNEQFF. For the CDR3, the DNA is TGTGCCAGCAGCCCTCCTCCCCGGGGTGACAATGAGCAGTTCTTC.

The CDR3 loop reads CASRGRGLAFF. CDR3 bases: TGTGCCAGCAGAGGTCGGGGTTTGGCTTTCTTT. This rearrangement joins TRBV6-6 to TRBJ1-1; D remains unclear. The CDR3 has 11 amino acids. V lost 6 bases to trimming and J lost 11 bases, with 13 bases between them. Germline V lookup: CDR1 MNHNY, CDR2 SVGAGI (reference sequence).

The chain links TRBV10-2 to TRBJ1-5; D unclear. The CDR3 is 14 amino acids. The germline CDR1 and CDR2 sequences are WSHSY and SAAADI. Trimming left V 10 bases short and J 6 bases short, with 19 bases between. Here the CDR3 DNA reads TGCGCCACCCAACCCGGGGAGTTTGGTCAGCCCCAGCATTTT. Residues: CATQPGEFGQPQHF.

This clone was counted between two and nine times. The gene calls are TRBV9 and TRBJ2-1, with TRBD1 as a possible D gene (5 bases). The germline V gene encodes CDR1 SGDLS and CDR2 YYNGEE. V was cut by 3 bases and J by 6 bases, with 10 bases left in between. CDR3 length: 13 amino acids. The CDR3 loop is CASSGSGFNEQFF. In DNA form, the CDR3 reads TGTGCCAGCAGCGGCTCAGGGTTCAATGAGCAGTTCTTC.

This clone turned up a few times. The chain couples TRBV27 to TRBJ1-2, with D maybe TRBD1 (6 bases). CDR3 length: 15 amino acids. Trimming stripped 7 bases from V and 3 bases from J, with 18 bases between. The germline V gene encodes CDR1 MNHEY and CDR2 SMNVEV (reference sequence). CDR3 nucleotide sequence: TGTGCCAGCACCTCAGTGGGGACATGGTACTATGGCTACACCTTC. Protein: CASTSVGTWYYGYTF.

The V gene is TRBV4-1, the J gene TRBJ1-3, with D perhaps TRBD1 (5 bases). Germline CDR1 is MGHRA and CDR2 is YSYEKL. CDR3 length: 19 amino acids. Trimming shortened V by 0 bases and J by 0 bases, and 18 bases separated the two germline ends. The CDR3 loop reads CASSQDFFGAASSGNTIYF. CDR3 DNA: TGCGCCAGCAGCCAAGATTTCTTTGGGGCTGCTTCCTCTGGAAACACCATATATTTT.

CDR3 protein: CASSLVSGEEETQYF. The CDR3, as DNA: TGTGCCAGCAGCTTAGTCAGCGGGGAGGAAGAGACCCAGTACTTC. The chain carries TRBV7-9 and TRBJ2-5, with 7 bases fitting TRBD2. J was trimmed by 3 bases and V by 1 base; bases with no gene match: 5. Germline CDR1 is SEHNR and CDR2 is FQNEAQ (reference sequence). CDR3 length equals 15 residues.

This rearrangement joins TRBV2 to TRBJ2-3, with D perhaps TRBD1 (5 bases). V lost 8 bases and J 2 bases, leaving 11 bases between the germline ends. Germline assignment: CDR1 SNHLY and CDR2 FYNNEI. The CDR3 runs to 13 residues. In nucleotides, the CDR3 is TGTGCCAGCCTGGGGCAACCCACAGATACGCAGTATTTT. Translating it yields CASLGQPTDTQYF.

V gene TRBV5-6 combines with J gene TRBJ2-7; 8 bases fit TRBD2. This CDR3 contains 15 residues. J lost 2 bases, V lost 1 base, and 5 bases had no gene match. The germline V gene encodes CDR1 SGHDT and CDR2 YYEEEE. In DNA, the CDR3 is TGTGCCAGCAGCTTGTGGCGGGGGGAAACCTACGAGCAGTACTTC. Protein product: CASSLWRGETYEQYF. Filled out from reference TRBV5-6 and TRBJ2-7, the complete variable domain reads DAGVTQSPTHLIKTRGQQVTLRCSPKSGHDTVSWYQQALGQGPQFIFQYYEEEERQRGNFPDRFSGHQFPNYSSELNVNALLLGDSALYLCASSLWRGETYEQYFGPGTRLTVT.

The gene calls are TRBV2 and TRBJ2-7; D perhaps matches TRBD1 (5 bases). V was clipped by 6 bases and J by 6 bases, with 9 bases between them. This CDR3 contains 11 residues. CDR1 is SNHLY, CDR2 FYNNEI, per germline. CDR3 region: CASSPTVEQYF. CDR3 DNA: TGTGCCAGCAGCCCGACAGTCGAGCAGTACTTC.

The chain joins TRBV4-2 to TRBJ2-4; D unresolved. V was trimmed by 1 base and J by 13 bases, leaving 14 bases between them. CDR3 length equals 13 residues. The germline gives CDR1 LGHNA, CDR2 YNFKEQ. Here the CDR3 reads CASSQVPQVAQYF. Written as DNA, the CDR3 is TGTGCCAGCAGCCAAGTCCCTCAGGTGGCCCAGTACTTC.

The V and J genes are TRBV2 and TRBJ1-3; D possibly corresponds to TRBD1 (5 bases). CDR1 is SNHLY, CDR2 FYNNEI, per germline. The germline V and J ends were trimmed by 5 bases and 7 bases, with 24 bases remaining between them. The CDR3 length is 17 residues. The CDR3 is CASSRSGGISRENTIYF. The CDR3 nucleotides are TGTGCCAGCAGTCGGTCCGGGGGAATCTCTCGGGAGAACACCATATATTTT.

The count of this clone is one. The chain joins TRBV27 to TRBJ1-3; D gene uncertain. CDR1 MNHEY and CDR2 SMNVEV come from the germline V gene (reference sequence). This CDR3 region has 13 residues. V lost 6 bases and J 2 bases, leaving 8 bases between the germline ends. DNA of the CDR3: TGTGCCAGCAGGAGGGCTACTGGAAACACCATATATTTT. Translation: CASRRATGNTIYF.

The rearrangement links TRBV12-2 to TRBJ1-2; TRBD1, the D gene given by the table, was not confirmed from the DNA. TRBV12-2 is a pseudogene. This CDR3 has 14 residues. The CDR3 is CASRSRTGGYGYTF. The CDR3 DNA reads as TGTGCAAGTCGTTCTAGGACAGGGGGGTATGGCTACACCTTC.

This clone was recorded once. V usage is TRBV30 and J usage is TRBJ1-1; no clear D. V gave up 6 bases and J gave up 10 bases, with 18 bases separating them. This CDR3 is 12 amino acids long. Germline-derived CDR1 and CDR2 are GTSNPN and SVGIG (reference sequence). DNA for the CDR3: TGTGCCTGTCAATTTTCAATAACGGTAGCTTTCTTT. It yields the protein CACQFSITVAFF.

The chain joins TRBV11-1 to TRBJ2-3, with TRBD2 identical over 9 bases. The junction had 10 bases not matched to a gene; V was cut back by 2 bases and J by 1 base. Germline CDR1 and CDR2: SGHAT and FQDESV (reference sequence). The CDR3 extends over 18 amino acids. The CDR3 coding sequence is TGTGCCAGCAGCTTACTGTACACGCGGGAGGGACGCACAGATACGCAGTATTTT. Amino acids: CASSLLYTREGRTDTQYF.

This chain connects TRBV13 to TRBJ1-2, with D possibly being TRBD1 (6 bases). Trimming removed 5 bases at V and 7 bases at J, with 17 bases between. Germline CDR1 reads PRHDT; CDR2 reads FYEKMQ (reference sequence). CDR3 size: 14 residues. The CDR3 region is CASSPGTRGLGYTF. Written as DNA, the CDR3 is TGTGCCAGCAGCCCCGGGACAAGAGGTCTTGGCTACACCTTC. The complete variable domain, with remaining parts taken from reference TRBV13 and TRBJ1-2, reads AAGVIQSPRHLIKEKRETATLKCYPIPRHDTVYWYQQGPGQDPQFLISFYEKMQSDKGSIPDRFSAQQFSDYHSELNMSSLELGDSALYFCASSPGTRGLGYTFGSGTRLTVV.

This chain links TRBV5-6 with TRBJ1-2, with 8 bases identical to TRBD1. Per germline, CDR1 SGHDT and CDR2 YYEEEE. CDR3 length: 12 residues. V gave up 6 bases and J gave up 5 bases; unmatched junction bases: 3. The CDR3 region has the DNA TGTGCCAGCACTGGACAGGGATATGGCTACACCTTC. Translation gives CASTGQGYGYTF.

V usage is TRBV7-8 and J usage is TRBJ1-1; 10 nucleotides match TRBD1. The CDR3 covers 15 residues. Germline lookup yields CDR1 SGHVS and CDR2 FQNEAQ. The J segment lost 1 base and the V segment lost 5 bases, leaving 4 bases of the junction unmatched. Written as DNA, the CDR3 is TGTGCCAGCAGCGTGAGACAGGGGGCGAACACTGAAGCTTTCTTT. Translating gives CASSVRQGANTEAFF.

The V and J genes are TRBV4-2 and TRBJ2-6; weak D call: TRBD1 (6 bases). The CDR3 runs 17 residues. CDR1 is LGHNA, CDR2 YNFKEQ, per germline. V was clipped by 1 base and J by 4 bases, with 14 bases between them. The CDR3 DNA follows: TGTGCCAGCAGCCAAGGTAATTCCGGGACAGGGGCCAACGTCCTGACTTTC. Translation: CASSQGNSGTGANVLTF.

This sequence joins TRBV4-1 and TRBJ2-1, with 7 bases matching TRBD2. Germline CDR1 reads MGHRA; CDR2 reads YSYEKL. Trimming removed 2 bases from V and 2 bases from J; junction bases left unmatched: 3. This CDR3 region has 15 residues. CDR3 nucleotides: TGCGCCAGCAGCCAACACCTAGCGGCCTACAATGAGCAGTTCTTC. Protein sequence: CASSQHLAAYNEQFF.